This paragraph reports one T cell receptor beta chain. The data are from a study of patients and donors after allogeneic stem cell transplantation. TCRdb called the RT-PCR reads again in MiXCR, with one record for every CDR3 protein. The table lists hundreds of thousands of distinct CDR3 sequences, under 20% of them singletons. The origin of this receptor is a human donor who was either an allogeneic HSCT recipient or a stem cell or donor lymphocyte infusion donor (not recorded which). It is not recorded whose cells these are; they may come from a transplant donor. Sequencing used blood, either unsorted or a sorted T cell fraction (not recorded which).

The DNA for the CDR3 is TGTGCCAGCAGCCCCACCGGGACAGGGCAAGAGACCCAGTACTTC. It codes for CASSPTGTGQETQYF. This chain joins TRBV6-1 and TRBJ2-5; 9 bases are shared with TRBD1. V lost 6 bases to trimming and J lost 2 bases; unmatched junction nucleotides: 7. CDR1 is MNHNS, CDR2 SASEGT, per germline. The CDR3 covers 15 residues.